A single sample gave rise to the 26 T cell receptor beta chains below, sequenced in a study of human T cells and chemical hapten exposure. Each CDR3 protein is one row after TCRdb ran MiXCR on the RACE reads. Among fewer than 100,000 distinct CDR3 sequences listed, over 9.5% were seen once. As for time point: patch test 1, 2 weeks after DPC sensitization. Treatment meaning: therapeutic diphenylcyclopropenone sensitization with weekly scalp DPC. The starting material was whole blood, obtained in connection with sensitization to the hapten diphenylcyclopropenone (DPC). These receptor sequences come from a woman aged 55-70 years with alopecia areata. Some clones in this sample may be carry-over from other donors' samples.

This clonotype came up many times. This CDR3 is CASSRGDSPLHF. The CDR3 nucleotides read TGTGCCAGCAGCCGTGGGGATTCACCCCTCCACTTT. The chain carries TRBV3-1 and TRBJ1-6, with D hard to call. The V gene lost 4 bases and the J gene lost 8 bases, with 6 bases spanning the gap. Per germline, CDR1 LGHDT and CDR2 YNNKEL (reference sequence). This CDR3 spans 12 amino acids.

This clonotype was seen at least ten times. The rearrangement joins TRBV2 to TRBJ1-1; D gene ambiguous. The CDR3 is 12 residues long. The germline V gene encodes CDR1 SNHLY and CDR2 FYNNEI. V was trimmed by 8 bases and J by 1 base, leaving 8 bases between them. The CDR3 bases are TGTGCCAGCGACCGTTCGAACACTGAAGCTTTCTTT. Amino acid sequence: CASDRSNTEAFF.

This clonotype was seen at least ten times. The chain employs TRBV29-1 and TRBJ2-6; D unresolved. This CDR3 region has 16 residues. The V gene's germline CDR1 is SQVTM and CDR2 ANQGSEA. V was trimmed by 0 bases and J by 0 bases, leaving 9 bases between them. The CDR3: CSVEELGFSGANVLTF. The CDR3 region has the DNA TGCAGCGTTGAAGAGCTCGGATTCTCTGGGGCCAACGTCCTGACTTTC.

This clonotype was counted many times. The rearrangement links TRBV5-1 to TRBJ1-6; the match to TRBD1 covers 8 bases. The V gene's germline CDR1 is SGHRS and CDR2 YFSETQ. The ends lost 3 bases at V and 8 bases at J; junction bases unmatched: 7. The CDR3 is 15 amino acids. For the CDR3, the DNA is TGCGCCAGCAGCTCAACAGGGGGAGCACATTCACCCCTCCACTTT. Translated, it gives CASSSTGGAHSPLHF.

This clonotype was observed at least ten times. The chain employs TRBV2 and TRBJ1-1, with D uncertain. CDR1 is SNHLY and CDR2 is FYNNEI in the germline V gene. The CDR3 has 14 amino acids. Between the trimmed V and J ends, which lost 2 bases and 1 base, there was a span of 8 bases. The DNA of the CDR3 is TGTGCCAGCAGTGAATTGGGAGGGAACACTGAAGCTTTCTTT. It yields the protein CASSELGGNTEAFF.

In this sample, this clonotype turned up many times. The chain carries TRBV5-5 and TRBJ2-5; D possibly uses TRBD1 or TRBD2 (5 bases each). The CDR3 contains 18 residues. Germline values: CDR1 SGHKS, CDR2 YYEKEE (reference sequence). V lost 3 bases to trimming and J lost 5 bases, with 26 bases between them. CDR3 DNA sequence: TGTGCCAGCAGCTCCCCCCATGGGCAGGGACGGTCATTTGAGACCCAGTACTTC. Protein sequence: CASSSPHGQGRSFETQYF.

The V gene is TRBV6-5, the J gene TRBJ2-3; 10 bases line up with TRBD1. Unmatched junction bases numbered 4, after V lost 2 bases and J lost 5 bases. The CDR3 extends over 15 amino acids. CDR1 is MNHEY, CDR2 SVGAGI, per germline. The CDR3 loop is CASSYDRGLKDTQYF. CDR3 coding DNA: TGTGCCAGCAGTTACGACAGGGGGCTTAAAGATACGCAGTATTTT.

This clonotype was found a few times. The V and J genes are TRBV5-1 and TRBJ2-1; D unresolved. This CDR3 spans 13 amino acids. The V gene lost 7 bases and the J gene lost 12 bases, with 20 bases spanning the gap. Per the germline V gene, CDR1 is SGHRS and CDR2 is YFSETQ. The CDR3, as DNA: TGCGCCAGCGCCCAACCCGGGCAGTTCGGGCAGTTCTTC. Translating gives CASAQPGQFGQFF.

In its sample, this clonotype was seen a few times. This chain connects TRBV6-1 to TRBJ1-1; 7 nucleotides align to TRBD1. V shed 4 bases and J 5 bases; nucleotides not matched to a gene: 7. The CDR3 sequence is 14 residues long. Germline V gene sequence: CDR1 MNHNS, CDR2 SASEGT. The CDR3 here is CASSVQGQKTEAFF. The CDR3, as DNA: TGTGCCAGCAGTGTACAGGGGCAGAAGACTGAAGCTTTCTTT.

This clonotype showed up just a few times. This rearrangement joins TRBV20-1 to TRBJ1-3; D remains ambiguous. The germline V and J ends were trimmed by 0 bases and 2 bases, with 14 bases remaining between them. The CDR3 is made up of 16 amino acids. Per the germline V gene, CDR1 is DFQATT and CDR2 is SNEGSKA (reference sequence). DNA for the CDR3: TGCAGTGCTAGAGATTGGAAATCGGAAACTGGAAACACCATATATTTT. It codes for CSARDWKSETGNTIYF.

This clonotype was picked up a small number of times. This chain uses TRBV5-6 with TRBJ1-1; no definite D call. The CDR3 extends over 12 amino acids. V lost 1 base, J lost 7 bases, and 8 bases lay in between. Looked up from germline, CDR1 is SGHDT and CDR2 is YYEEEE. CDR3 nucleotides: TGTGCCAGCAGCTTGTACCACCTTGAAGCTTTCTTT. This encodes CASSLYHLEAFF.

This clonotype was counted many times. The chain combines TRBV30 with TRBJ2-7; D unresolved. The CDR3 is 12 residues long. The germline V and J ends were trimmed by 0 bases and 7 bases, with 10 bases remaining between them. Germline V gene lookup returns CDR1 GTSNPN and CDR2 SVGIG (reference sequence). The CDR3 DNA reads TGTGCCTGGAGTGTACAAGGGAATGAGCAGTACTTC. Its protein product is CAWSVQGNEQYF.

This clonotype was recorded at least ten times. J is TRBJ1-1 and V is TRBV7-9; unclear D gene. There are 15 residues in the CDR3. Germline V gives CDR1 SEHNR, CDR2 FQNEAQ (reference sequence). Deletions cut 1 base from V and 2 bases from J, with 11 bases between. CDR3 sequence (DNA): TGTGCCAGCAGCTTAGGGCAGCTTATAAACACTGAAGCTTTCTTT. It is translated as CASSLGQLINTEAFF.

The CDR3 nucleotides are TGCAGCGTTAGGCTAGCGGGACACTACGAGCAGTACTTC. It codes for CSVRLAGHYEQYF. This rearrangement joins TRBV29-1 to TRBJ2-7; TRBD2 aligns across 9 bases. The CDR3 spans 13 residues. V was clipped by 5 bases and J by 3 bases; unmatched bases: 5. Germline V gene data show CDR1 as SQVTM and CDR2 as ANQGSEA.

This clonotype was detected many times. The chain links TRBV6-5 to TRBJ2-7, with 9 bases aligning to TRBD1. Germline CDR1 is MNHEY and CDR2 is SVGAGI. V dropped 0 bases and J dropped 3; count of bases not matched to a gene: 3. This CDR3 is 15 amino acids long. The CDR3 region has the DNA TGTGCCAGCAGTTACTCGGGGACAGGGTTCTACGAGCAGTACTTC. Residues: CASSYSGTGFYEQYF.

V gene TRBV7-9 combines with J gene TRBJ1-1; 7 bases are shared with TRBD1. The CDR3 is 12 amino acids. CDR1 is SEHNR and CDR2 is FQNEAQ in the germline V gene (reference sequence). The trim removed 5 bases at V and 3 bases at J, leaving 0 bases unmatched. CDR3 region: CASSDRDTEAFF. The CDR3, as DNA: TGTGCCAGCAGCGACAGGGACACTGAAGCTTTCTTT.

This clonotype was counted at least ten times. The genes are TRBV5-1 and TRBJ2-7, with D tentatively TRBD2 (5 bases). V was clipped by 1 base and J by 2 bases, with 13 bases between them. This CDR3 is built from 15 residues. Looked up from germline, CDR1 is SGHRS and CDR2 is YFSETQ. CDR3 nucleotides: TGCGCCAGCAGCTTGTTAGGGTTGGGAGCCTACGAGCAGTACTTC. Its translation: CASSLLGLGAYEQYF.

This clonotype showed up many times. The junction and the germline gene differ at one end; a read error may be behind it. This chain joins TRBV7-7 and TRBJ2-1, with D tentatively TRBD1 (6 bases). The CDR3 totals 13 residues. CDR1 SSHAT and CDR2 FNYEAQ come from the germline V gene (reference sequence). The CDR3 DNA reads TGTGCTAGCAGCTTAGGACAGTACAATGAGCAGTTCTTC. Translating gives CASSLGQYNEQFF.

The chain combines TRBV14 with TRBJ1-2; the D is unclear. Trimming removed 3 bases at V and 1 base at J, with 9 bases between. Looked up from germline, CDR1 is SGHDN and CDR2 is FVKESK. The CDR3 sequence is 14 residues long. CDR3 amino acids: CASSQIDNNYGYTF. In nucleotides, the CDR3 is TGTGCCAGCAGCCAGATCGACAATAACTATGGCTACACCTTC. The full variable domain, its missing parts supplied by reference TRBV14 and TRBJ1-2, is EAGVTQFPSHSVIEKGQTVTLRCDPISGHDNLYWYRRVMGKEIKFLLHFVKESKQDESGMPNNRFLAERTGGTYSTLKVQPAELEDSGVYFCASSQIDNNYGYTFGSGTRLTVV.

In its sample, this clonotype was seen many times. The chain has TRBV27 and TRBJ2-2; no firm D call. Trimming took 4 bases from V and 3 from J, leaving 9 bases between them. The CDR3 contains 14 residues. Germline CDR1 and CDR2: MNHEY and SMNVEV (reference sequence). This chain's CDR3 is CASSSPRYTGELFF. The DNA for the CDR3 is TGTGCCAGCAGTTCCCCCCGTTACACCGGGGAGCTGTTTTTT.

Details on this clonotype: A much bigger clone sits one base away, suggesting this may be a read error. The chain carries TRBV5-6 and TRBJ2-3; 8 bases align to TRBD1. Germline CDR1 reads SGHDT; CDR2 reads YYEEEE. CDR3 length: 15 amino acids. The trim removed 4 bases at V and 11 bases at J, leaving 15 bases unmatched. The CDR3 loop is CASSPQTGDPRGQYF. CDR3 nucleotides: TGTGCCAGCAGCCCACAGACAGGGGACCCAAGGGGGCAGTATTTT.

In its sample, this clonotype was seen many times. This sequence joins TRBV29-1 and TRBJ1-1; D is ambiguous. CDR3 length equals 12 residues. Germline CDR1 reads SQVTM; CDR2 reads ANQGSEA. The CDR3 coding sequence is TGCAGAGCCGGGGAGAGAGGGACTGAAGCTTTCTTT. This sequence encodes CRAGERGTEAFF. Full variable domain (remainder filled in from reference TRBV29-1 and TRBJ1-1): SAVISQKPSRDICQRGTSLTIQCQVDSQVTMMFWYRQQPGQSLTLIATANQGSEATYESGFVIDKFPISRPNLTFSTLTVSNMSPEDSSIYLCRAGERGTEAFFGQGTRLTVV.

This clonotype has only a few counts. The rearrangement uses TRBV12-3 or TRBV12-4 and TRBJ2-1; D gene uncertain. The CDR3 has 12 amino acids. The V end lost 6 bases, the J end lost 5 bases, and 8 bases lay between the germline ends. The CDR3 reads CASRPDNNEQFF. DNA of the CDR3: TGTGCCAGCAGACCCGATAACAATGAGCAGTTCTTC.

The CDR3 region is CSVASGGAGDGEQYF. The CDR3 region has the DNA TGCAGCGTTGCCTCGGGGGGGGCCGGGGATGGCGAGCAGTACTTC. This chain connects TRBV29-1 to TRBJ2-7; 8 nucleotides line up with TRBD2. Germline values: CDR1 SQVTM, CDR2 ANQGSEA. J lost 6 bases, V lost 4 bases, and 14 bases had no gene match. The CDR3 is 15 residues long.

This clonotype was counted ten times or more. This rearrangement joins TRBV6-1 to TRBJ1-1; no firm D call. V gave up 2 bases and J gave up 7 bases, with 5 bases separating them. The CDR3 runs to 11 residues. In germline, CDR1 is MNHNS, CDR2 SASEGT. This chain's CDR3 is CASSERFEAFF. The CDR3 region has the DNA TGTGCCAGCAGTGAACGGTTTGAAGCTTTCTTT.

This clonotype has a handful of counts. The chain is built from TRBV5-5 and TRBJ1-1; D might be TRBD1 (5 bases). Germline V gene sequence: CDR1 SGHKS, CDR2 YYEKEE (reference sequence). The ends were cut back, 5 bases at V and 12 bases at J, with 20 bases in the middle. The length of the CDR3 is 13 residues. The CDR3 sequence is CASRAEPGLRPFF. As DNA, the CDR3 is TGTGCCAGCAGGGCTGAACCGGGACTTCGTCCTTTCTTT.